This T cell receptor beta chain was sequenced for a study of cytotoxic CD8 clonotypes in ibrutinib-treated CLL. Overall study: Patient counts were around 12 relapsed/refractory, roughly 15 treatment-naive and fewer than 18 IGHV unmutated. Study-wide points: Among the clonotypes, public ones were uncommon and contracted or held stable on treatment. In comparison with age-matched healthy donors, baseline clonality was higher and tracked circulating CD8+ T-cell counts. Higher clonality was seen at ibrutinib response and a return toward baseline at progression.

Only a few counts were recorded for this clone. Its antigen is undetermined. V lost 5 bases, J lost 3 bases, and 14 bases lay in between. Germline values: CDR1 LNHNV, CDR2 YYDKDF (reference sequence). CDR3 length: 15 residues. Produced via immunoSEQ multiplex PCR; TCRdb's table is partial and in-frame only. This table holds approximately 190,000 clones, about three quarters found once. The TCR sequence derives from a human donor with chronic lymphocytic leukemia. Specimen: PBMCs, collected after 12 months of ibrutinib treatment. The V gene is TRBV15, the J gene TRBJ1-5, with D unresolved. The DNA for the CDR3 is TGTGCCACCAGCGTCCTTCGGGCCGACAATCAGCCCCAGCATTTT. Its protein product is CATSVLRADNQPQHF. The complete variable domain, with remaining parts taken from reference TRBV15 and TRBJ1-5, reads DAMVIQNPRYQVTQFGKPVTLSCSQTLNHNVMYWYQQKSSQAPKLLFHYYDKDFNNEADTPDNFQSRRPNTSFCFLDIRSPGLGDTAMYLCATSVLRADNQPQHFGDGTRLSIL.